These 5 T cell receptor beta chains came from one sample sequenced in a study of cytomegalovirus exposure and HLA in healthy donors. PCR amplification relied on 60 Vbeta primers (plus 13 Jbeta primers). Some clones are missing from TCRdb's copy, which holds only in-frame ones; the method was immunoSEQ multiplex PCR. The repertoire includes about 170,000 clones, 70% to 90% of them detected once, and 2% to 3% sits in the top ten. Sequenced input: PBMCs. Receptors were obtained from a male donor in good health and CMV-seronegative.

The chain couples TRBV7-2 to TRBJ2-1; 13 bases agree with TRBD2. The CDR3 is 16 residues long. Germline V gene lookup returns CDR1 SGHTA and CDR2 FQGNSA. V shed 4 bases, J shed 7 bases, and the junction held 7 bases outside the gene matches. The CDR3 coding sequence is TGTGCCAGCAGCTCACACAGGACTAGCGGGAGTAATGAGCAGTTCTTC. It encodes CASSSHRTSGSNEQFF.

This chain uses TRBV18 with TRBJ2-7; 8 bases line up with TRBD1. J gave up 7 bases and V 6 bases, and 8 bases lay outside the gene matches. Per germline, CDR1 KGHSH and CDR2 LQKENI. The CDR3 length is 13 residues. This chain's CDR3 is CASSPKDREEQYF. The CDR3, as DNA: TGTGCCAGCTCCCCCAAGGACAGGGAAGAGCAGTACTTC.

The chain carries TRBV9 and TRBJ2-6, with D possibly TRBD2 on 6 matching bases. The germline gives CDR1 SGDLS, CDR2 YYNGEE. This CDR3 has 18 residues. Trimming took 1 base from V and 0 from J, leaving 14 bases between them. The CDR3 DNA reads TGTGCCAGCAGCGTACCTCGGGGGTCCTACTCTGGGGCCAACGTCCTGACTTTC. This gives the protein CASSVPRGSYSGANVLTF.

CDR3 in DNA: TGTGCCAGCAGCGTAGGACCCATAGCCACCGGGGAGCTGTTTTTT. Its translation is CASSVGPIATGELFF. The chain recombines TRBV9 with TRBJ2-2; D is unclear. V lost 0 bases and J lost 4, with 10 bases in between. The germline CDR1 and CDR2 sequences are SGDLS and YYNGEE. The CDR3 runs 15 residues.

This clone occurred once. The chain combines TRBV6-6 with TRBJ2-3; D gene uncertain. In germline, CDR1 is MNHNY, CDR2 SVGAGI (reference sequence). Trimming removed 1 base at V and 3 bases at J, with 5 bases between. The CDR3 has 13 amino acids. The CDR3 protein is CASSYFTTDTQYF. The DNA of the CDR3 is TGTGCCAGCAGTTACTTCACTACAGATACGCAGTATTTT.